This T cell receptor beta chain was documented in a study of regulatory T cells in long-lasting Graves disease. Indicated time point: newly diagnosed GD, antithyroid drugs for less than 3 months. Generation of the TCR library employed RNA extracted from PBMCs. A few counts support this clonotype. CDR3-region Arm-PCR and iRepertoire HTBI primers produced the TCR beta libraries. In the original analysis: The identification of approximately 62 TRBV and over eleven TRBJ segments was made across samples. From the multiplex PCR reads, TCRdb called clonotypes with MiXCR, one entry per CDR3 protein. The authors' filters were not applied to this entry. Among 620,000 or so distinct CDR3 sequences listed, 15% to 20% were seen once. This sample also belongs to another study, concerning T cells in Graves' hyperthyroidism and ophthalmopathy.

The TCR sequence derives from a woman in her 30s with Graves disease. Sequencing was performed on peripheral blood mononuclear cells (PBMCs), taken at new diagnosis, from a patient treated with antithyroid drugs.

For the CDR3, the DNA is TGTGCCAGCAGCTTTAGAGGACTAGACAATTACGAGCAGTACTTC. Amino acids: CASSFRGLDNYEQYF. This chain connects TRBV11-2 to TRBJ2-7; 7 bases line up with TRBD2. CDR1 and CDR2 (germline): SGHAT, FQNNGV. CDR3 length equals 15 residues. The ends lost 3 bases at V and 4 bases at J; junction bases unmatched: 9.